The source of this T cell receptor (beta chain) is a study of cytomegalovirus exposure and HLA in healthy donors. A word on this clone: The antigen is unknown.

The study's findings and limits: Cytomegalovirus-associated TCR beta chains were listed, numbering 150 to 200. It was reportedly the case that the classifier diagnosed cytomegalovirus status with high specificity and sensitivity. On later analysis, the bulk of CMV-associated TCR beta chains appeared to be HLA-restricted.

Donors sampled were nominally healthy, though unrecorded immune exposures were likely. A multiplex PCR was run with 60 Vbeta primers and 13 Jbeta primers. Method: immunoSEQ multiplex PCR; TCRdb's copy keeps in-frame clones and lacks some. The table lists roughly 70,000 clones, roughly 70% of them singletons. This TCR was sampled from a man between 70 and 80 years old in good health and CMV-seronegative. Sequencing was carried out using PBMCs.

CDR3 in amino acids: CASSLSSGNTIYF. In DNA, the CDR3 is TGTGCCAGCAGCTTGTCATCTGGAAACACCATATATTTT. The chain has TRBV5-4 and TRBJ1-3, with D hard to call. CDR1 is SGHNT and CDR2 is YYREEE in the germline V gene (reference sequence). This CDR3 comprises 13 residues. With 1 base removed from V and 1 base from J, the gap between germline ends came to 3 bases.